This note documents a single T cell receptor (beta chain) sequence. Using immunoSEQ multiplex PCR, the repertoire was profiled, and TCRdb retains in-frame clones only, with some absent. Of roughly 380,000 clones in the sample, roughly 87% are singletons; the top ten hold 2.5% to 3.5%. The sample belongs to a study of blood T cell repertoires in COVID-19. J lost 4 bases, V lost 3 bases, and 5 bases had no gene match. The CDR3 covers 14 residues. Germline loops: CDR1 KGHSH, CDR2 LQKENI. Enrolled through a virtual design, the participants were between roughly 18 and 89 years of age and came from 24 US areas.

The sequenced sample was PBMCs or T cells enriched from blood (not recorded which). V and J are TRBV18 and TRBJ1-2; the match to TRBD1 covers 7 bases. This clonotype was sampled from a woman aged 25 to 39 who had recovered from COVID-19. The CDR3 DNA sequence: TGTGCCAGCTCACCCGGTACAGGGGCCTATGGCTACACCTTC. This gives the protein CASSPGTGAYGYTF.